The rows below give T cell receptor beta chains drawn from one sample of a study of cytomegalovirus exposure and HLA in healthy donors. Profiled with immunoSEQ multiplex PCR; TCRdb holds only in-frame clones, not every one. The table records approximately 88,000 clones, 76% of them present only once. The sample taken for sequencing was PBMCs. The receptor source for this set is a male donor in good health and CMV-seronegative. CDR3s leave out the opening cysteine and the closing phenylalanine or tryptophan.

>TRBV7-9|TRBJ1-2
ASSLARGTGHGYT
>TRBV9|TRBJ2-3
ASSVGVQSTDTQY
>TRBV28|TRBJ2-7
ASSPGAGVSYEQY
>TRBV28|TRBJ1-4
ASSPPSPGGEKLF
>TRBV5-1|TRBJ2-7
ASSLGGTSGSYEQY
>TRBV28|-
ASTGTGNYEQY
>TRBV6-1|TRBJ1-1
ASSEVGQGTEAF
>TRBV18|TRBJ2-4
ASSPQVHENIQY
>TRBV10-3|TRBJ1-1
AISEQGARTEAF
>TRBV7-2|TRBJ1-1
ASSQQGVGEAF
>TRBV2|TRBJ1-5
ASREQGVQPQH
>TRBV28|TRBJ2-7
ASSSSHLLQGGPEQY
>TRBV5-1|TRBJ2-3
ASSGSGQNTDTQY
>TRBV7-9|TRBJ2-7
ASSSYYEQY
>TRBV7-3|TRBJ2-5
ASSFSTSGGETQY
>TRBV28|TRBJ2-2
ASSLSPSGGIRTGELF
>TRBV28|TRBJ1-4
ASRGGRPGELF
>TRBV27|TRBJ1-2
ASSSTDLGFGYGYT
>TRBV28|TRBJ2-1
ASSLSGTGGLRWQF
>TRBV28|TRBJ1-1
ASRSGVTEAF
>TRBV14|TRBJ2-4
ASSPLTGELAKNIQY
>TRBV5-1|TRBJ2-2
ASSGLSNTGELF
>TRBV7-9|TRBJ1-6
ASSLLEGVNSPLH
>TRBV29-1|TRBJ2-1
SVAEGLAGLQF
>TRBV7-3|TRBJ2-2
ASSSGTSGGAPNTGELF
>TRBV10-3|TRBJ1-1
AIGDRDTEAF
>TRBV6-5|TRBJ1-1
ASSPRTGVGTEAF
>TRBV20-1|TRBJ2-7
SATGGYEQY
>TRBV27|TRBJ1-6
ASSPRQGSGGNSPLH
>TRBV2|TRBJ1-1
AGSGAGPMNTEAF
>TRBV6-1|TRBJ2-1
ASRTGGTYEQF
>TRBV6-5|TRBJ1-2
ASSSTGTGFYGYT
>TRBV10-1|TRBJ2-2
ASSESLGQVGELF
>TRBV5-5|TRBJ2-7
ASSLGLAGAYEQY
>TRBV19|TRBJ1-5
ASSTQGARSQPQH
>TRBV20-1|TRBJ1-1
RVANTEAF
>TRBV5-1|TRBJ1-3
ASSLGGVYGNTIY
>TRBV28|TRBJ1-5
ASSLGAGGSYQPQH
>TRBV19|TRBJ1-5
ASSTQGGASNQPQH
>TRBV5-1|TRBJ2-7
ASSFGTGLYEQY
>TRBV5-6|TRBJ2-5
ASSSNSRGRETQY
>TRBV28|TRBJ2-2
ASSFGSGTNTGELF
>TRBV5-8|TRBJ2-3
ASSYPGLGEDTQY
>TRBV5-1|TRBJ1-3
ASSSKQGGRGNTIY
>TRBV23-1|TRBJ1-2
ASSQPLAGWESSGYT
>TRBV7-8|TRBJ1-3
ASSSQRGNTIY
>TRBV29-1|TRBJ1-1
SAVAFDTEAF
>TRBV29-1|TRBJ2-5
SADRGKGETQY
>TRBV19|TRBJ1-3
ASSEGNTIY
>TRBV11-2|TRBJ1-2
ASSLVREPKGGYT
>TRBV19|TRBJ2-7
ASSEAHSYEQY
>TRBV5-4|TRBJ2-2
ASSAGGGVNTGELF
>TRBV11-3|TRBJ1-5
ASRDREGNQPQH
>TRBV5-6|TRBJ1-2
ASSSGQGHYGYT
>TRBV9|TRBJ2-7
ASSSGGTDYEQY
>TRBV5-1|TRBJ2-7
ASSSSLWDPGQGGYEQY
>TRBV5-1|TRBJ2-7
ASRGAAEEQY
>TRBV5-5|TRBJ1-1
ASSEQGEPTEAF
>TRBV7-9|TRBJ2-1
ASSLGAYEQF
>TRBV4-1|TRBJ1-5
ASSRDKQPQH